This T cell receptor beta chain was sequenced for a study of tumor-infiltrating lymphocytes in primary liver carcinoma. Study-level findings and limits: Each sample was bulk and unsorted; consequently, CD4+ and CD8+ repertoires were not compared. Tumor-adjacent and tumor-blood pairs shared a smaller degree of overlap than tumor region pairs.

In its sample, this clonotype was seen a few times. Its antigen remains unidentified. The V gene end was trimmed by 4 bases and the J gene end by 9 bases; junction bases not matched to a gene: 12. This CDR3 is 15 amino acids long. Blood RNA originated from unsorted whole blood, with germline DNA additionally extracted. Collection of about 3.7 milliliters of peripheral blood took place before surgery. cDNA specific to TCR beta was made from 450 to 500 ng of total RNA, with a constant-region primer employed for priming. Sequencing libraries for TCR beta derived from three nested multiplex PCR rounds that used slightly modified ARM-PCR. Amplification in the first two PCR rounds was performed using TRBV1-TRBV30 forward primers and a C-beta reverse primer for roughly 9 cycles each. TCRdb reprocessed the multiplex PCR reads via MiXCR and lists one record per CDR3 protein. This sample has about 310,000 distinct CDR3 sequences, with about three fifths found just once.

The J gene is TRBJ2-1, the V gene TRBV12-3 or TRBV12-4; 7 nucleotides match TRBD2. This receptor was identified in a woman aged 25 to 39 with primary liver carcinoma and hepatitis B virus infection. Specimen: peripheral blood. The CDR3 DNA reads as TGTGCCAGCAGTTCCTCCGGGACTACACCCGGTGAGCAGTTCTTC. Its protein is CASSSSGTTPGEQFF.